The source of this T cell receptor (beta chain) is a study of T cells after yellow fever vaccination. This CDR3 spans 13 amino acids. Trimming cost V 5 bases and J 3 bases, with 7 bases left between them. Germline CDR1 reads LNHDA; CDR2 reads SQIVND (reference sequence). One entry per CDR3 protein, called by TCRdb with MiXCR from the 5' RACE reads. The repertoire holds over 200,000 distinct CDR3 sequences, with about 7% as singletons. This clonotype was observed a handful of times. The V and J genes are TRBV19 and TRBJ2-2, with D unclear. The source is a man aged 25-40 years who received the YFV17D yellow fever vaccine. The specimen was CD4+ T cells sorted from PBMCs, collected on the day of the yellow fever booster vaccination. CDR3 residues: CASSVEYTGELFF. The CDR3 DNA follows: TGTGCCAGTAGTGTCGAATACACCGGGGAGCTGTTTTTT.